These 14 T cell receptor beta chains were all obtained from the same sample, sequenced in a study of blood T cells in healthy people across ages. Alongside a J-beta primer mix, a sample-barcoded 5' primer served in a second PCR lasting roughly 6 to 11 cycles. TCRdb passed the 5' RACE reads through MiXCR, listing each CDR3 protein once. The repertoire holds about 970,000 distinct CDR3 sequences, with 51% as singletons. The sequenced sample was blood. All receptors derive from a woman between 55 and 75 years old in good health.

This chain uses TRBV5-5 with TRBJ2-1; 8 nucleotides agree with TRBD1. Germline-derived CDR1 and CDR2 are SGHKS and YYEKEE (reference sequence). This CDR3 is built from 15 residues. V shed 1 base, J shed 4 bases, and the junction held 4 bases outside the gene matches. In nucleotides, the CDR3 is TGTGCCAGCAGCTTGACAGGGGGGAATTACAATGAGCAGTTCTTC. Amino acids: CASSLTGGNYNEQFF.

V and J are TRBV10-3 and TRBJ1-2; D remains unclear. The CDR3 totals 13 residues. CDR1 and CDR2 (germline): ENHRY, SYGVKD. Trimming took 0 bases from V and 2 from J, leaving 4 bases between them. The CDR3, as DNA: TGTGCCATCAGTGAGTCCCTCAACTATGGCTACACCTTC. Protein sequence: CAISESLNYGYTF.

V and J are TRBV20-1 and TRBJ2-1; 12 nucleotides agree with TRBD2. The CDR3 runs 13 residues. V dropped 7 bases and J dropped 5; count of bases not matched to a gene: 3. Germline V gene lookup returns CDR1 DFQATT and CDR2 SNEGSKA (reference sequence). CDR3 protein: CSGLAGAHNEQFF. The CDR3 DNA is TGCAGTGGACTAGCGGGAGCCCACAATGAGCAGTTCTTC.

This clonotype was counted ten times or more. The chain joins TRBV13 to TRBJ2-7; perhaps TRBD1 as D (5 bases). Looked up from germline, CDR1 is PRHDT and CDR2 is FYEKMQ (reference sequence). The V gene lost 0 bases and the J gene lost 3 bases, with 15 bases spanning the gap. CDR3 length equals 16 residues. The CDR3: CASSLGPPQDNYEQYF. In DNA, the CDR3 is TGTGCCAGCAGCTTAGGTCCCCCACAGGATAACTACGAGCAGTACTTC.

This clonotype was counted only a few times. The chain links TRBV21-1 to TRBJ1-5. TRBV21-1 represents a pseudogene. The CDR3 sequence is 14 residues long. The CDR3 spells CARPKKGGNQPQHF. For the CDR3, the DNA is TGTGCCAGGCCGAAAAAGGGTGGCAATCAGCCCCAGCATTTT.

There are a few counts of this clonotype. This rearrangement joins TRBV20-1 to TRBJ2-1, with D unclear. The CDR3 covers 12 residues. Germline V gene sequence: CDR1 DFQATT, CDR2 SNEGSKA (reference sequence). Trimming removed 6 bases at V and 8 bases at J, with 14 bases between. The chain's CDR3 is CSAIGTVYEQFF. The DNA for the CDR3 is TGCAGTGCCATAGGAACGGTGTATGAGCAGTTCTTC.

The chain is built from TRBV2 and TRBJ2-6, with D perhaps given as TRBD1 or TRBD2 (5 bases each). The CDR3 loop spans 15 amino acids. Germline V gives CDR1 SNHLY, CDR2 FYNNEI. V was cut by 11 bases and J by 2 bases, with 16 bases left in between. CDR3 nucleotide sequence: TGTGCCTCTAGGACGGGGCCCACTGGGGCCAACGTCCTGACTTTC. It specifies CASRTGPTGANVLTF.

The genes are TRBV28 and TRBJ2-5; TRBD1 aligns across 11 bases. Unmatched junction bases numbered 16, after V lost 2 bases and J lost 11 bases. The CDR3 covers 17 residues. Germline V gene sequence: CDR1 MDHEN, CDR2 SYDVKM. CDR3 in DNA: TGTGCCAGCAGTTTACCAACAGCGACTAAGGACAGGGGGCAGCAGTACTTC. Its protein is CASSLPTATKDRGQQYF.

The V gene is TRBV19, the J gene TRBJ2-5; 11 nucleotides line up with TRBD2. The J call is uncertain, as TRBJ2-7 better fits the DNA end. The CDR3 sequence is 14 residues long. CDR1 is LNHDA and CDR2 is SQIVND in the germline V gene (reference sequence). The CDR3: CASRSGLAEYEQYF. CDR3 sequence (DNA): TGTGCCAGTAGATCGGGACTAGCGGAGTACGAGCAGTACTTC.

The chain recombines TRBV5-1 with TRBJ2-1; 7 positions match TRBD1. The CDR3 runs to 17 residues. CDR1 and CDR2 from the germline V gene are SGHRS and YFSETQ. The J segment lost 2 bases and the V segment lost 2 bases, leaving 10 bases of the junction unmatched. This CDR3 is CASSFGWTGLTYNEQFF. In DNA, the CDR3 is TGCGCCAGCAGCTTTGGGTGGACAGGCCTAACCTACAATGAGCAGTTCTTC.

The chain uses TRBV27 and TRBJ2-3, with D perhaps TRBD2 (6 bases). CDR1 and CDR2 from the germline V gene are MNHEY and SMNVEV (reference sequence). This CDR3 has 15 amino acids. Trimming removed 8 bases at V and 1 base at J, with 16 bases between. CDR3 amino acids: CASQALASGTDTQYF. CDR3 nucleotides: TGTGCCAGCCAAGCACTAGCTAGCGGCACAGATACGCAGTATTTT.

This chain joins TRBV5-1 and TRBJ2-5; perhaps TRBD2 as D (5 bases). The CDR3 is 15 residues long. V was pared by 2 bases and J by 5 bases, with 16 bases between. CDR1 and CDR2 from the germline V gene are SGHRS and YFSETQ. CDR3: CASSLGPGSRETQYF. CDR3 DNA sequence: TGCGCCAGCAGCTTAGGACCGGGGTCACGGGAGACCCAGTACTTC.

This rearrangement joins TRBV27 to TRBJ1-1; a weak D match, TRBD1 (5 bases). Trimming removed 1 base from V and 7 bases from J, with 13 bases in between. Germline V gene data show CDR1 as MNHEY and CDR2 as SMNVEV (reference sequence). The CDR3 consists of 14 residues. The CDR3 sequence is CASSLYRGSGEAFF. For the CDR3, the DNA is TGTGCCAGCAGTTTATATAGGGGATCGGGTGAAGCTTTCTTT.

J is TRBJ2-3 and V is TRBV4-1; D gene unclear. The CDR3 totals 14 residues. Between the trimmed V and J ends, which lost 4 bases and 8 bases, there was a span of 16 bases. Per the germline V gene, CDR1 is MGHRA and CDR2 is YSYEKL. CDR3 loop: CASSPALGLGTQYF. CDR3 coding DNA: TGCGCCAGCAGCCCTGCGCTAGGGTTAGGTACGCAGTATTTT.